Listed below are T cell receptor beta chains from one sample, sequenced in a study of T cell changes during pregnancy in multiple sclerosis. Measured with immunoSEQ multiplex PCR; TCRdb has only the in-frame clones, and not every one. This sample carries 35,000 to 40,000 clones, approximately 90% of them seen once, and the ten largest clones take more than 0.3%. The sample in question was CD4+ T cells from peripheral blood mononuclear cells, obtained in the third trimester of pregnancy. All receptors derive from a female donor in good health, enrolled as a control in a pregnancy study. CDR3s include the opening cysteine and the closing phenylalanine or tryptophan. A D gene is named only where the DNA matches it firmly. The listing skips clone size in some rows; elsewhere it reads once, few, many or a size class.

CDR3aa | CDR3nt | d_gene | abundance | j_gene | v_gene
CASSKGIPGTGHYEQYF | TGTGCCAGCAGCAAAGGAATCCCGGGGACAGGACACTACGAGCAGTACTTC | . | . | TRBJ2-7 | TRBV21-1
CASVRIRGGFEKLFF | TGTGCCAGCGTCCGGATCAGGGGAGGGTTCGAAAAACTGTTTTTT | . | . | TRBJ1-4 | TRBV5-7
CASSLGQGGTGELFF | TGTGCCAGCAGCTTAGGACAGGGTGGCACCGGGGAGCTGTTTTTT | TRBD1 | . | TRBJ2-2 | TRBV7-6
CASRRASLGRETQYF | TGTGCCAGCAGGAGGGCCAGTCTAGGTCGGGAGACCCAGTACTTC | . | . | TRBJ2-5 | TRBV2
CASSLQVTLYNEQFF | TGTGCCAGCAGTCTCCAGGTCACTCTCTACAATGAGCAGTTCTTC | . | . | TRBJ2-1 | TRBV28
CATSTPRGGSYEQYF | TGTGCCACCTCTACCCCTCGCGGGGGCTCCTACGAGCAGTACTTC | TRBD2 | . | TRBJ2-7 | TRBV19
CASSWPPNTGELFF | TGTGCCAGCAGTTGGCCCCCGAACACCGGGGAGCTGTTTTTT | . | . | TRBJ2-2 | TRBV27
CASSVGGMGEQYF | TGTGCCAGCAGTGTGGGGGGTATGGGCGAGCAGTACTTC | . | . | TRBJ2-7 | TRBV7-2
CASSQATGGVAFF | TGTGCCAGCAGCCAAGCGACAGGGGGGGTAGCTTTCTTT | TRBD1 | . | TRBJ1-1 | TRBV14
CATSRDGHYGGSNQPQHF | TGTGCCACCAGCAGAGATGGTCATTACGGGGGAAGCAATCAGCCCCAGCATTTT | . | . | TRBJ1-5 | TRBV15
CAISPNQNYGYTF | TGTGCCATCAGCCCAAATCAGAACTATGGCTACACCTTC | . | . | TRBJ1-2 | TRBV10-3
CSASMNTEAFF | TGCAGTGCTAGCATGAACACTGAAGCTTTCTTT | . | few | TRBJ1-1 | TRBV20-1
CAWSGGGDYGYTF | TGTGCCTGGAGTGGAGGGGGTGACTATGGCTACACCTTC | . | once | TRBJ1-2 | TRBV30
CASSQDPLPYEQYF | TGTGCCAGCAGCCAAGACCCTCTTCCCTACGAGCAGTACTTC | . | . | TRBJ2-7 | TRBV14
CASSSLQVSPGTQYF | TGTGCCAGCAGCTCCCTCCAGGTTTCCCCCGGGACCCAGTACTTC | . | . | TRBJ2-5 | TRBV7-9
CATRGDYQFYNEQFF | TGTGCCACCCGGGGGGACTACCAATTCTACAATGAGCAGTTCTTC | TRBD2 | once | TRBJ2-1 | TRBV19
CASMLDRSSYNEQFF | TGTGCCAGTATGCTCGACAGGAGCTCCTACAATGAGCAGTTCTTC | . | . | TRBJ2-1 | TRBV19
CASSFRLAGETQYF | TGTGCCAGCAGCTTCCGACTAGCGGGAGAGACCCAGTACTTC | TRBD2 | . | TRBJ2-5 | TRBV5-4
CASSTTGYDSPLHF | TGTGCCAGCTCAACGACAGGGTACGATTCACCCCTCCACTTT | TRBD1 | few | TRBJ1-6 | TRBV18
CASRRQGKETQYF | TGTGCCAGTAGGAGACAGGGTAAAGAGACCCAGTACTTC | TRBD1 | . | TRBJ2-5 | TRBV19
CASSRRDSRSGNTIYF | TGTGCCAGCAGTCGGCGGGACTCCCGCTCTGGAAACACCATATATTTT | . | . | TRBJ1-3 | TRBV2
CASSFGLAGPSSRDTQYF | TGTGCCAGCAGCTTCGGACTAGCGGGACCTTCCTCCAGAGATACGCAGTATTTT | TRBD2 | . | TRBJ2-3 | TRBV7-2
CSGGTEGYTF | TGCAGCGGGGGGACAGAGGGCTACACCTTC | TRBD1 | . | TRBJ1-2 | TRBV29-1
CASSLAEVNEQFF | TGCGCCAGCAGCTTGGCCGAGGTGAATGAGCAGTTCTTC | . | . | TRBJ2-1 | TRBV5-1
CASSSEARTF | TGTGCTAGCAGCTCGGAGGCAAGGACCTTC | . | . | TRBJ1-2 | TRBV7-7
CASSFRSRPLGRSQNNYEQYF | TGCGCCAGCAGCTTCCGGTCCCGACCACTAGGCAGGAGCCAAAACAACTACGAGCAGTACTTC | . | . | TRBJ2-7 | TRBV4-1
CASTQRGGNEQFF | TGTGCCAGCACCCAAAGGGGGGGGAATGAGCAGTTCTTC | . | . | TRBJ2-1 | TRBV9
CASSQGQGSSYEQYF | TGTGCCAGCAGCCAGGGACAGGGTAGCTCCTACGAGCAGTACTTC | TRBD1 | . | TRBJ2-7 | TRBV6-5
CASSLVRDSGTGELFF | TGTGCCAGCAGTTTGGTCCGGGACTCAGGAACCGGGGAGCTGTTTTTT | . | . | TRBJ2-2 | TRBV28
CASSFGTSTDTQYF | TGTGCCAGCAGTTTCGGGACTAGCACAGATACGCAGTATTTT | . | . | TRBJ2-3 | TRBV6-6
CASSLSGSNEKLFF | TGTGCCAGCAGCTTATCGGGTTCTAATGAAAAACTGTTTTTT | . | . | TRBJ1-4 | TRBV7-9
CASSPGGGLDGYTF | TGCGCCAGCAGCCCCGGGGGAGGGTTGGATGGCTACACCTTC | . | once | TRBJ1-2 | TRBV5-1
CASSKALPDRGFGSNQPQHF | TGTGCCAGCAGCAAAGCGCTTCCGGACAGGGGCTTTGGTAGCAATCAGCCCCAGCATTTT | . | few | TRBJ1-5 | TRBV21-1
CASSDRTGYGYTF | TGTGCCAGTAGTGACCGGACAGGGTATGGCTACACCTTC | TRBD1 | . | TRBJ1-2 | TRBV19
CASSQVGQGPYGYTF | TGTGCCAGCAGCCAGGTGGGACAGGGCCCCTATGGCTACACCTTC | TRBD1 | . | TRBJ1-2 | TRBV14